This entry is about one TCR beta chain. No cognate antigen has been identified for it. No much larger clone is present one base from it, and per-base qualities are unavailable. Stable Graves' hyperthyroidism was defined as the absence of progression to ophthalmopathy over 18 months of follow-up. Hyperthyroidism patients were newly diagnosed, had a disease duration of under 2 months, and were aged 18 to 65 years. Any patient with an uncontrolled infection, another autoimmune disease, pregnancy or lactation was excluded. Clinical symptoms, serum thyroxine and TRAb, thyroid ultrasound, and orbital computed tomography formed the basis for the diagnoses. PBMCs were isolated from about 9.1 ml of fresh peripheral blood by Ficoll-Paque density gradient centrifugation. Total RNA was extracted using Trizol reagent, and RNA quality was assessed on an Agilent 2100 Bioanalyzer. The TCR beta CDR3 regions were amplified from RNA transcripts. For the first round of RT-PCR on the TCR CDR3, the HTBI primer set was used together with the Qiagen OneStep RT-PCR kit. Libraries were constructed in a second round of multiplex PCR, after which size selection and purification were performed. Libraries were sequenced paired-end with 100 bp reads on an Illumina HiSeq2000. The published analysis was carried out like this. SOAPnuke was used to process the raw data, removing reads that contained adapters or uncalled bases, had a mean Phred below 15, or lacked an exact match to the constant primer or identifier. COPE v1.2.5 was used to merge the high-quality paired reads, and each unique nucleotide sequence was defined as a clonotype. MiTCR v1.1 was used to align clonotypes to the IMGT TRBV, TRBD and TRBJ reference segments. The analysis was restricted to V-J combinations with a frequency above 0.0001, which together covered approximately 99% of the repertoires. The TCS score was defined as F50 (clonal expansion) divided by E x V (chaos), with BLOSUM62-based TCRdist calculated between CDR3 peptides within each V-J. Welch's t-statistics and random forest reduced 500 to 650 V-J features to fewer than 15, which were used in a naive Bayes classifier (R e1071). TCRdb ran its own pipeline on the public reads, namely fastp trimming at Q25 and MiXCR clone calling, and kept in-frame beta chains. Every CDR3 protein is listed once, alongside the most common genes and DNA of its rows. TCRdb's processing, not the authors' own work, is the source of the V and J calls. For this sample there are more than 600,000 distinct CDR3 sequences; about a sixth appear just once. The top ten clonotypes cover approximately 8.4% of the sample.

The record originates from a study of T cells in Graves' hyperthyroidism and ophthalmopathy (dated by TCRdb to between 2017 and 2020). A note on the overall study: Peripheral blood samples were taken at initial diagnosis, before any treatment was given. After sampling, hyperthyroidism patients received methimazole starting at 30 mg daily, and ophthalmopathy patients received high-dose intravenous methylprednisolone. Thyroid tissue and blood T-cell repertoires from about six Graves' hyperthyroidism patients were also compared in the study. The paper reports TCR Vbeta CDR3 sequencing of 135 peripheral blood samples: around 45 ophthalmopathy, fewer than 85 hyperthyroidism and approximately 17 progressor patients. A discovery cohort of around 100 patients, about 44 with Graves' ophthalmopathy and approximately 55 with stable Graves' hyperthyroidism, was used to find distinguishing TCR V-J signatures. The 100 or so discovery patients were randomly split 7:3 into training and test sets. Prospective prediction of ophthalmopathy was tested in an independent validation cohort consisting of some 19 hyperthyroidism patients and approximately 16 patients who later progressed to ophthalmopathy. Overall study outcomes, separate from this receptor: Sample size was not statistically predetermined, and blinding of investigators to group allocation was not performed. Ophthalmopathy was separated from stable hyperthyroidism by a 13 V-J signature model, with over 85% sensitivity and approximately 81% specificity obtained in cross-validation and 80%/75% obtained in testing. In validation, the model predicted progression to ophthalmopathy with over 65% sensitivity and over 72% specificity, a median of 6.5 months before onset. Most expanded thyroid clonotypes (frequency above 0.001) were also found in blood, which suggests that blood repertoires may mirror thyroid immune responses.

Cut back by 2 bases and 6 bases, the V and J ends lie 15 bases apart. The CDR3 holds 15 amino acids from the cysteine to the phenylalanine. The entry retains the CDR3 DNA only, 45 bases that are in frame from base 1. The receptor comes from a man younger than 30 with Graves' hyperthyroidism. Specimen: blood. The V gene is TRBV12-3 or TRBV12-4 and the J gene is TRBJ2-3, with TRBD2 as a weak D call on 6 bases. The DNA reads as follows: TGTGCCAGCAGTTTAACGGGAGCCAGATACGATACGCAGTATTTT. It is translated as CASSLTGARYDTQYF.